The following is a TCR beta chain sequence with its context. This entry is derived from a study of blood T cell repertoires in COVID-19. About the research overall: Sources were T cells, B-cell-depleted T cells, or PBMCs; the material itself was cDNA or gDNA.

As processed by the authors: By means of reference gene primer amplification, nucleated cell counts were estimated. Here immunoSEQ multiplex PCR was the method, and the copy in TCRdb shows in-frame clones only, minus some. V and J calls and clone size are as listed in that table; D and trimming were resolved from the DNA. The table has about 150,000 clones, around 85% seen once. This sequence originates from a woman of 80 years or more with COVID-19, enrolled during active disease. The sequenced sample was peripheral blood.

The CDR3 here is CASSMVLNEAFF. CDR3 DNA sequence: TGTGCCAGTAGTATGGTCCTAAATGAAGCTTTCTTT. The gene calls are TRBV19 and TRBJ1-1; D uncertain. The length of the CDR3 is 12 residues. CDR1 LNHDA and CDR2 SQIVND come from the germline V gene (reference sequence). V shed 3 bases and J shed 7 bases, with 9 bases lying between them. Full variable domain (outside the CDR3, taken from reference TRBV19 and TRBJ1-1): DGGITQSPKYLFRKEGQNVTLSCEQNLNHDAMYWYRQDPGQGLRLIYYSQIVNDFQKGDIAEGYSVSREKKESFPLTVTSAQKNPTAFYLCASSMVLNEAFFGQGTRLTVV.